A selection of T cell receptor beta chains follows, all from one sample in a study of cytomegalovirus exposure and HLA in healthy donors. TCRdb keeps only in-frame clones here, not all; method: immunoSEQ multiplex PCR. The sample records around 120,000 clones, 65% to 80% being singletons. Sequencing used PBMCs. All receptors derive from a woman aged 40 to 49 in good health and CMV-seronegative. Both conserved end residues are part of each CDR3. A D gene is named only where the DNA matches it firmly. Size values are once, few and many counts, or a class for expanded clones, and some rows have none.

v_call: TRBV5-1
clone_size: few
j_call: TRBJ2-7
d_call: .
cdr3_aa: CASSSTPGDGSYEQYF
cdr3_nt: TGCGCCAGCAGCTCTACCCCGGGGGACGGTTCCTACGAGCAGTACTTC

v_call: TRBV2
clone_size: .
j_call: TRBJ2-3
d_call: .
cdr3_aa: CAGRAGLHGDTQYF
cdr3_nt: TGTGCCGGCCGGGCGGGCCTCCATGGGGATACGCAGTATTTT

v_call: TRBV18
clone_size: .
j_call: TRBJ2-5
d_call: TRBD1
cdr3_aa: CASSPGQGREETQYF
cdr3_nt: TGTGCCAGCTCGCCCGGACAGGGGCGGGAAGAGACCCAGTACTTC

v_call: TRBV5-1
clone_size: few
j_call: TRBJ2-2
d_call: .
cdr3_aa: CASSLVEDTGELFF
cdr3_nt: TGCGCCAGCAGCTTGGTAGAGGACACCGGGGAGCTGTTTTTT

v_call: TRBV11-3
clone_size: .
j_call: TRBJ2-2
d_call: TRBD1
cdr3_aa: CASSSTGGSMAGELFF
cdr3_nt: TGTGCCAGCAGCTCGACAGGGGGGTCGATGGCCGGGGAGCTGTTTTTT

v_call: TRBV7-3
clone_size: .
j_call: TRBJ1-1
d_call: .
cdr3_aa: CASSLQMNTEAFF
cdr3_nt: TGTGCCAGCAGCTTACAGATGAACACTGAAGCTTTCTTT

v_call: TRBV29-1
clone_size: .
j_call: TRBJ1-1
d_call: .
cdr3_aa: CSVVGHVSEAFF
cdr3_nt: TGCAGCGTTGTGGGGCACGTGAGTGAAGCTTTCTTT

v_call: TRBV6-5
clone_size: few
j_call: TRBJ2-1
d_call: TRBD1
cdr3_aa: CASSYLGDRKSHEQFF
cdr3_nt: TGTGCCAGCAGTTACCTCGGGGACAGGAAGTCCCATGAGCAGTTCTTC

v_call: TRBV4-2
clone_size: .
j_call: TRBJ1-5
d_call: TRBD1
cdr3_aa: CASSQEGGANQPQHF
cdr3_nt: TGTGCCAGCAGCCAAGAAGGGGGCGCCAATCAGCCCCAGCATTTT

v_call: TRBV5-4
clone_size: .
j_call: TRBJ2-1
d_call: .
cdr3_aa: CASSFRGADEQLF
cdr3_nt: TGTGCCAGCAGCTTTCGGGGGGCAGATGAGCAGCTCTTC

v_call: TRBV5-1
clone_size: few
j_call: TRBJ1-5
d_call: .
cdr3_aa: CASSYGEINQPQHF
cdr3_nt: TGCGCCAGCAGCTACGGGGAGATTAATCAGCCCCAGCATTTT

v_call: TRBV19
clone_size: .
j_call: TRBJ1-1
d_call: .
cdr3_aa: CASSIRDITEAFF
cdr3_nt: TGTGCCAGTAGTATTAGGGACATCACTGAAGCTTTCTTT

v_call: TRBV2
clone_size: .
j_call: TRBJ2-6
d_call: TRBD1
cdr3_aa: CARETQGAGANGLTF
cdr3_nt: TGTGCCAGGGAGACACAGGGGGCTGGGGCCAACGGCCTGACTTTC

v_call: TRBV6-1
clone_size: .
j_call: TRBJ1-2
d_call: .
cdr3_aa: CASSEGPGGPNYGYTF
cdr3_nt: TGTGCCAGCAGTGAGGGCCCCGGTGGCCCCAACTATGGCTACACCTTC

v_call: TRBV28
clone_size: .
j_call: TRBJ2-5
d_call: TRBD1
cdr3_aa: CASSSSQGSFSWETQYF
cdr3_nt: TGTGCCAGCAGTTCCTCACAGGGGTCGTTTTCTTGGGAGACCCAGTACTTC

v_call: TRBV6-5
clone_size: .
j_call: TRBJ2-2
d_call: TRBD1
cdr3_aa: CASSYGDRVTGELFF
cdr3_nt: TGTGCCAGCAGTTACGGGGACAGGGTCACCGGGGAGCTGTTTTTT

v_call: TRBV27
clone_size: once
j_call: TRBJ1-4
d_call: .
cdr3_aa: CASSLSAPSNEKLFF
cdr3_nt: TGTGCCAGCAGTTTATCGGCCCCCTCTAATGAAAAACTGTTTTTT

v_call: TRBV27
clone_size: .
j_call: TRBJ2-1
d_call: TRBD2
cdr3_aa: CASSGTSGYNEQFF
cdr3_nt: TGTGCCAGCAGTGGGACTAGCGGATACAATGAGCAGTTCTTC

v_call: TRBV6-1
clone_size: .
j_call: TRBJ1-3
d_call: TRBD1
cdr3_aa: CASSEAWVTGGFGYF
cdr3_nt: TGTGCCAGCAGTGAAGCGTGGGTGACAGGGGGCTTTGGGTATTTT

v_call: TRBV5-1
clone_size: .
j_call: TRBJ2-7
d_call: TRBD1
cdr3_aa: CASSGGQLYEQYF
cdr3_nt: TGCGCCAGCAGCGGGGGACAGCTCTACGAGCAGTACTTC

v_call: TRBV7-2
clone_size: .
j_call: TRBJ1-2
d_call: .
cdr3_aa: CASSLQQVYGYTF
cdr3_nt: TGTGCCAGCAGCTTACAACAGGTCTATGGCTACACCTTC

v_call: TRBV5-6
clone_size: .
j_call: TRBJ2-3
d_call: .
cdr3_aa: CASSVTDTQYF
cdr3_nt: TGTGCCAGCAGTGTAACAGATACGCAGTATTTT

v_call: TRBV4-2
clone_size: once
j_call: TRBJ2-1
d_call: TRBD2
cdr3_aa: CASSATGTSDYNEQFF
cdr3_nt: TGTGCCAGCAGCGCAACCGGGACTAGCGATTACAATGAGCAGTTCTTC

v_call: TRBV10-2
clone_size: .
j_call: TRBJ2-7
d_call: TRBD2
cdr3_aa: CASSERRQGGEQYF
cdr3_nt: TGCGCCAGCAGTGAGAGGCGGCAGGGAGGGGAGCAGTACTTC

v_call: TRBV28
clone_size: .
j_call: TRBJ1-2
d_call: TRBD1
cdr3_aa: CASRGTGGRGDYGYTF
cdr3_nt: TGTGCCAGCAGGGGGACCGGGGGCAGGGGGGACTATGGCTACACCTTC

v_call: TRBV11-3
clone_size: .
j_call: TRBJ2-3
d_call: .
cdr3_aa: CASSLAAGVGDTQYF
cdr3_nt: TGTGCCAGCAGCTTAGCCGCAGGGGTAGGGGATACGCAGTATTTT

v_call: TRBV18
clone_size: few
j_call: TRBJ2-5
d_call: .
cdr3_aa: CASSPRLVSSEETQYF
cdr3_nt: TGTGCCAGCTCCCCCAGACTAGTTAGCAGTGAAGAGACCCAGTACTTC

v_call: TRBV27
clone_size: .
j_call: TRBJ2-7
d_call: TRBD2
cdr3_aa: CASMGRGLPYEQYF
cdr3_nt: TGTGCCAGCATGGGGAGGGGACTTCCCTACGAGCAGTACTTC